Here is one T cell receptor (beta chain) with its context. Looked up from germline, CDR1 is LNHNV and CDR2 is YYDKDF (reference sequence). CDR3 length: 15 residues. Trimming removed 3 bases at V and 4 bases at J, with 15 bases between. The sample comes from a study of patients and donors after allogeneic stem cell transplantation. TCRdb reprocessed the RT-PCR reads with MiXCR, giving one entry per CDR3 protein. The sample shows about 960,000 distinct CDR3 sequences, roughly 17% of them seen only once. The chain employs TRBV15 and TRBJ1-2; possible D gene TRBD1, 6 bases. Material: blood, either unsorted or a sorted T cell fraction (not recorded which). The sequence came from a human donor who was either an allogeneic HSCT recipient or a stem cell or donor lymphocyte infusion donor (not recorded which). It is not recorded whose cells these are; they may come from a transplant donor. The CDR3, as DNA: TGTGCCACCAGCAGTGTACAGGGTTCAACCTATGGCTACACCTTC. Its protein product is CATSSVQGSTYGYTF.